The present TCR beta chain was sequenced within a study of blood T cell repertoires in COVID-19. About the research overall: Samples came from the United States, Italy and Spain, spanning acute and convalescent COVID-19.

Authors' methods: Reference gene primer amplification in the assay estimated nucleated cell counts. The assay was immunoSEQ multiplex PCR, and TCRdb's table has in-frame clones only and misses some. Clonal size and the V and J genes are those of that table, whereas D and trimming came from the DNA. The sample shows roughly 110,000 clones, around 82% of them seen only once. Trimming pared 2 bases from V and 3 bases from J, leaving 8 bases between. The CDR3 sequence is 13 residues long. The chain uses TRBV12-3 or TRBV12-4 and TRBJ2-7; no reliable D call. Sequenced: peripheral blood. The sequence came from a human donor in a cohort sampled during active COVID-19. The CDR3 region has the DNA TGTGCCAGCAGTTTATCCCAGAACTACGAGCAGTACTTC. It specifies CASSLSQNYEQYF.